This is a list of T cell receptor beta chains from one sample in a study of blood T cell repertoires in COVID-19. The method was immunoSEQ multiplex PCR; TCRdb's version includes in-frame clones alone and lacks a portion of them. The sample records some 320,000 clones, under 90% being singletons. What was sequenced was PBMCs or T cells enriched from blood (not recorded which). These receptors were taken from a man in his 60s who had recovered from COVID-19. Both conserved end residues are part of each CDR3. Each record gives: J gene, clone size, D gene, V gene, CDR3 DNA, CDR3 protein. D genes are given only for firm matches. Expanded clones are given a class, and other clones once, few, many or no size at all.

>TRBJ2-7|once|TRBD2|TRBV5-1
TGCGCCAGCAGGACTAGCGGGAGCTACGAGCAGTACTTC
CASRTSGSYEQYF
>TRBJ2-3|.|TRBD1|TRBV5-1
TGCGCCAGCAGCGCTGACAGGGGGAGGGCAGATACGCAGTATTTT
CASSADRGRADTQYF
>TRBJ1-4|.|.|TRBV4-3
TGCGCCAGCAGCCAAGAACCACGCGGCGCAACTAATGAAAAACTGTTTTTT
CASSQEPRGATNEKLFF
>TRBJ1-4|.|TRBD1|TRBV6-5
TGTGCCAGCAGTCGCATACAGGGGGCTAATGAAAAACTGTTTTTT
CASSRIQGANEKLFF
>TRBJ1-5|.|TRBD1|TRBV27
TGTGCCAGCAGTTCCGCGGACAGGGCAAGCAATCAGCCCCAGCATTTT
CASSSADRASNQPQHF
>TRBJ1-2|once|TRBD1|TRBV7-9
TGTGCCAGCAGCTTAGCGTTCGGGACAGGGGATGGCTACACCTTC
CASSLAFGTGDGYTF
>TRBJ1-5|.|.|TRBV28
TGTGCCAGCGTGGGGGGGTTTCAGCCCCAGCATTTT
CASVGGFQPQHF
>TRBJ1-1|.|.|TRBV5-1
TGCGCCAGCAGCCCGACGGGACATGAAGCTTTCTTT
CASSPTGHEAFF
>TRBJ2-7|.|.|TRBV21-1
TGTGCCAGCAGCAAAATTGGACTAGCGGGAGGACCCCATGGGGAGCAGTACTTC
CASSKIGLAGGPHGEQYF
>TRBJ2-3|.|.|TRBV2
TGTGCCAGCAGTGTCCGAGATACGCAGTATTTT
CASSVRDTQYF
>TRBJ2-3|few|.|TRBV7-6
TGTGCCAGCAGCACATTCGGATCTCGAGGAACAGATACGCAGTATTTT
CASSTFGSRGTDTQYF
>TRBJ2-3|.|TRBD1|TRBV27
TGTGCCAGCAGTTTGCAGGGGGCTACAGATACGCAGTATTTT
CASSLQGATDTQYF
>TRBJ1-4|.|.|TRBV28
TGTGCCAGCAGTTCAGGGGCAACTAATGAAAAACTGTTTTTT
CASSSGATNEKLFF
>TRBJ2-5|once|.|TRBV7-2
TGTGCCAGCAGTCCTTTCGCTACCGGGGGTGAGACCCAGTACTTC
CASSPFATGGETQYF
>TRBJ1-1|.|.|TRBV5-1
TGCGCCAGCAGCTTGCAGGGGAGAGGCACTGAAGCTTTCTTT
CASSLQGRGTEAFF
>TRBJ1-1|.|TRBD1|TRBV14
TGTGCCAGCAGCCTTCACACTCTCCGGGACAGGGGCACTGAAGCTTTCTTT
CASSLHTLRDRGTEAFF
>TRBJ1-2|.|TRBD1|TRBV28
TGTGCCAGCATGCCGACAGGGAGTGGCTACACCTTC
CASMPTGSGYTF
>TRBJ1-2|.|.|TRBV7-2
TGTGCCAGCAGCTTAGCGGTGACAGAATGGAATGGCTACACCTTC
CASSLAVTEWNGYTF
>TRBJ2-3|once|.|TRBV5-1
TGCGCCAGCAGCTTGGATGGGAGCTATACGCAGTATTTT
CASSLDGSYTQYF
>TRBJ1-2|.|.|TRBV27
TGTGCCAGCAGTTTTACAGGGCGGTCTGGCTACACCTTC
CASSFTGRSGYTF
>TRBJ2-1|.|TRBD2|TRBV11-1
TGTGCCAGCAGCCAAGGTAGCGGGAGCCTTTCATATGAGCAGTTCTTC
CASSQGSGSLSYEQFF
>TRBJ2-7|.|.|TRBV24-1
TGTGCCACCAGTGGCAGGGTCTCCTACGAGCAGTACTTC
CATSGRVSYEQYF
>TRBJ2-5|.|.|TRBV14
TGTGCCAGCAGCCCCGGGACACAAGAGACCCAGTACTTC
CASSPGTQETQYF
>TRBJ2-3|.|.|TRBV5-1
TGCGCCAGCAGCATAGCGGACCCCTCCGGAGATACGCAGTATTTT
CASSIADPSGDTQYF
>TRBJ1-2|.|TRBD1|TRBV18
TGTGCCAGCTCTCCCGACAGGGTAAACTATGGCTACACCTTC
CASSPDRVNYGYTF
>TRBJ1-2|.|.|TRBV11-2
TGTGCCAGCAGCCCCGGGGGGGGGAGTGTTGGCTACACCTTC
CASSPGGGSVGYTF
>TRBJ2-7|.|.|TRBV28
TGTGCCGGATACATCAGGTACTACGAGCAGTACTTC
CAGYIRYYEQYF
>TRBJ2-7|once|.|TRBV7-2
TGTGCCAGCAGCTTCGCGAGATCCTACGAGCAGTACTTC
CASSFARSYEQYF
>TRBJ1-2|.|.|TRBV20-1
TGCAGTGCGGGGGGAGACTATGGCTACACCTTC
CSAGGDYGYTF
>TRBJ2-1|.|TRBD2|TRBV19
TGTGCCAGTAGTGTTAGCGGGAGGGCAAGTAATGAGCAGTTCTTC
CASSVSGRASNEQFF
>TRBJ1-2|.|.|TRBV12-3/TRBV12-4
TGTGCCAGCAGCCCGAACTATGGCTACACCTTC
CASSPNYGYTF
>TRBJ2-7|.|TRBD2|TRBV10-3
TGTGCCATCAGTGATACCGGACTAGCGTCGACCTACGAGCAGTACTTC
CAISDTGLASTYEQYF
>TRBJ2-1|.|.|TRBV19
TGTGCCAGTAGTATAGATTGGGGCGCTGAGCAGTTCTTC
CASSIDWGAEQFF
>TRBJ2-5|once|.|TRBV7-2
TGTGCCAGCAGCTTAGAGGGTTGGATCGGGAAGACCCAGTACTTC
CASSLEGWIGKTQYF
>TRBJ2-3|.|TRBD2|TRBV7-2
TGTGCCAGCAGCCCACTCGCGGTAGCGGGAGTGGCAGATACGCAGTATTTT
CASSPLAVAGVADTQYF
>TRBJ2-1|.|TRBD2|TRBV5-4
TGTGCCAGCAGCTTGGATAGCGGGATATCCTACAATGAGCAGTTCTTC
CASSLDSGISYNEQFF
>TRBJ2-7|.|.|TRBV7-6
TGTGCCAGCAGCTTAGTTGGCGAGGCCCACGAGCAGTACTTC
CASSLVGEAHEQYF